A selection of T cell receptor beta chains follows, all from one sample in a study of blood T cell repertoires in COVID-19. Libraries were prepared by immunoSEQ multiplex PCR; TCRdb keeps only in-frame clonotypes and omits some of them. The table records a few hundred thousand clones, about 80% of them present only once. The sequenced sample consisted of PBMCs or T cells enriched from blood (not recorded which). The origin of the receptors is a man aged 50-60 years who had recovered from COVID-19. The CDR3 runs from the conserved cysteine through the conserved F or W. The order of the fields is clone size, J gene, D gene, V gene, CDR3 DNA, CDR3 protein. D genes are given only for firm matches. The size field is filled for only some rows; it gives once, few, many or a size class.

-	TRBJ1-1	-	TRBV6-9	TGTGCCAGCAGTTACAGTATCAGGATGAACACTGAAGCTTTCTTT	CASSYSIRMNTEAFF
-	TRBJ1-4	-	TRBV25-1	TGTGCCAGCAGTGACCGCCTTGCCAGGGGTGGAATGGAAAAACTGTTTTTT	CASSDRLARGGMEKLFF
-	TRBJ2-3	TRBD2	TRBV5-4	TGTGCCAGCAGCTTGGCCGAGCGGGGGGGCCAAGATACGCAGTATTTT	CASSLAERGGQDTQYF
-	TRBJ2-7	-	TRBV30	TGTGCCTGGAGTCCCCAGGGGCCGTTATACGAGCAGTACTTC	CAWSPQGPLYEQYF
-	TRBJ2-1	-	TRBV19	TGTGCCAGTAGTAAGACAGTGCTCTCCTACAATGAGCAGTTCTTC	CASSKTVLSYNEQFF
-	TRBJ1-1	-	TRBV2	TGTGCCAGCAGCCCCGCGAGTCTTAGGAACACTGAAGCTTTCTTT	CASSPASLRNTEAFF
once	TRBJ2-1	TRBD2	TRBV14	TGTGCCAGCAGCCAAGTGGCAGGGCTAGCGGGGGAGCAGTTCTTC	CASSQVAGLAGEQFF
-	TRBJ1-6	-	TRBV2	TGTGCCAGCAGTGATAGACAGCCCTATAATTCACCCCTCCACTTT	CASSDRQPYNSPLHF
-	TRBJ2-1	TRBD1	TRBV7-2	TGTGCCAGCAGCTCCCCGGGACAGTACAATGAGCAGTTCTTC	CASSSPGQYNEQFF
few	TRBJ1-4	-	TRBV28	TGTGCCAGCAGTTTAATGTACAGTGGATTGTTTTTT	CASSLMYSGLFF
-	TRBJ1-1	TRBD1	TRBV7-8	TGTGCCAGCAGCCCTCGACAGGGGGCATTGGGCACTGAAGCTTTCTTT	CASSPRQGALGTEAFF
-	TRBJ2-5	TRBD2	TRBV7-2	TGTGCCAGCAGCTTAGCGAACGGGAGGGCCACGGAGACCCAGTACTTC	CASSLANGRATETQYF
-	TRBJ1-1	-	TRBV3-1/TRBV3-2	TGTGCCAGCAAGACCGGACAGTTGAACACTGAAGCTTTCTTT	CASKTGQLNTEAFF
-	TRBJ2-3	TRBD2	TRBV7-3	TGTGCCAGCAGCCAAACTAGCGGAGCCACAGATACGCAGTATTTT	CASSQTSGATDTQYF
-	TRBJ1-6	TRBD1	TRBV6-5	TGTGCCAGCAGCGGACAGGGGCAATCCCTCCACTTT	CASSGQGQSLHF
once	TRBJ1-4	TRBD1	TRBV6-5	TGTGCCAGCGTCCGGGACAGAAAAACTAATGAAAAACTGTTTTTT	CASVRDRKTNEKLFF
few	TRBJ2-2	TRBD2	TRBV6-6	TGTGCCAGCAGTCCCCCCCGACTAGCGGGGGCCCCCTCAACCGGGGAGCTGTTTTTT	CASSPPRLAGAPSTGELFF
-	TRBJ1-1	-	TRBV5-4	TGTGCCAGCAGCTTGGCCGTGTCAAGCTACCCGAACACTGAAGCTTTCTTT	CASSLAVSSYPNTEAFF
-	TRBJ2-4	TRBD2	TRBV18	TGTGCCAGCTCACCAACGGGACTAGCGGATCTACTAGCCAAAAACATTCAGTACTTC	CASSPTGLADLLAKNIQYF
-	TRBJ2-1	-	TRBV9	TGTGCCAGCAGCGTGTTAGGGAGTGAGCAGTTCTTC	CASSVLGSEQFF
-	TRBJ2-5	TRBD2	TRBV6-2/TRBV6-3	TGTGCCAGCAGTCCGGGACTAGCGGCACAAGAGACCCAGTACTTC	CASSPGLAAQETQYF